One and the same sample provided the 29 T cell receptor beta chains below, sequenced in a study of T cells in Graves' hyperthyroidism and ophthalmopathy. TCR beta CDR3 regions were amplified from RNA transcripts. First-round RT-PCR of the TCR CDR3 relied on the HTBI primer set. TCRdb independently ran MiXCR on the multiplex PCR reads; one entry per CDR3 protein. The sample lists around 440,000 distinct CDR3 sequences, approximately 15% seen once, with around 7.7% in the top ten. Source material: blood. These receptors all come from a woman between 18 and 29 years old with Graves' hyperthyroidism.

The sample holds many counts of this clonotype. This chain joins TRBV6-1 and TRBJ2-7; the D gene could be TRBD1 or TRBD2 (5 bases each). Trimming removed 6 bases from V and 2 bases from J, with 11 bases in between. The CDR3 spans 13 residues. Per germline, CDR1 MNHNS and CDR2 SASEGT. Here the CDR3 reads CASSEGPTYEQYF. CDR3 DNA: TGTGCCAGCAGCGAGGGGCCTACCTACGAGCAGTACTTC.

The table lists this clonotype with many counts. The chain employs TRBV7-9 and TRBJ1-2; possibly TRBD1 for D (6 bases). The germline V gene has CDR1 SEHNR and CDR2 FQNEAQ (reference sequence). This CDR3 region has 13 residues. Between the trimmed V and J ends, which lost 1 base and 6 bases, there was a span of 9 bases. In DNA form, the CDR3 reads TGTGCCAGCAGCTTAGGAAACAGGGATGGCTACACCTTC. Translated, it gives CASSLGNRDGYTF.

This clonotype was counted between two and nine times. The chain is built from TRBV25-1 and TRBJ2-1, with a tentative D call TRBD2 (6 bases). Trimming removed 5 bases at V and 9 bases at J, with 14 bases between. CDR1 and CDR2 (germline): MGHDK, SYGVNS. CDR3 length equals 13 residues. CDR3 in DNA: TGTGCCAGCAGTTGGGGGAGGCTAGGTGAGCAGTTCTTC. This translates into CASSWGRLGEQFF.

This clonotype showed up many times. The rearrangement joins TRBV12-3 or TRBV12-4 to TRBJ1-2; D perhaps matches TRBD1 (5 bases). Between the trimmed V and J ends, which lost 6 bases and 2 bases, there was a span of 13 bases. The CDR3 runs to 14 residues. The DNA of the CDR3 is TGTGCCAGCAGCACCCGGGACGGCAACTATGGCTACACCTTC. This gives the protein CASSTRDGNYGYTF.

This clonotype was counted between two and nine times. The rearrangement links TRBV10-3 to TRBJ2-3, with 7 bases identical to TRBD1. Germline V CDR1 and CDR2: ENHRY, SYGVKD. The J segment lost 1 base and the V segment lost 6 bases, leaving 4 bases of the junction unmatched. The CDR3 runs 14 residues. The CDR3 sequence is CAIRRQGGTDTQYF. DNA of the CDR3: TGTGCCATCAGGAGACAGGGAGGCACAGATACGCAGTATTTT.

Ten or more counts support this clonotype. The chain employs TRBV7-2 and TRBJ2-3, with 9 positions matching TRBD2. The ends lost 5 bases at V and 4 bases at J; junction bases unmatched: 4. The CDR3 sequence is 14 residues long. Per the germline V gene, CDR1 is SGHTA and CDR2 is FQGNSA. CDR3 protein: CASSPGTSSDTQYF. The DNA of the CDR3 is TGTGCCAGCAGCCCCGGGACTAGCTCAGATACGCAGTATTTT.

This clonotype was seen more than once but under ten times. This sequence may be a read error, since a much larger clone differs from it by one base. The chain uses TRBV11-2 and TRBJ2-1; D uncertain. The CDR3 totals 15 residues. From germline, CDR1 is SGHAT and CDR2 FQNNGV. DNA of the CDR3: TGTGCCAGCAGCTCGCACTTGGGGTCCTACAGTGAGCAGTTCTTC. Translated, it gives CASSSHLGSYSEQFF.

The V and J genes are TRBV12-3 or TRBV12-4 and TRBJ2-2; D ambiguous. This CDR3 spans 13 amino acids. V dropped 4 bases and J dropped 2 bases, with 5 bases sitting between them. The DNA for the CDR3 is TGTGCCAGCAGTTACAGAAACACCGGGGAGCTGTTTTTT. Translating gives CASSYRNTGELFF.

This chain links TRBV20-1 with TRBJ2-3; the D gene is possibly TRBD2 (7 bases). This CDR3 has 15 amino acids. Germline loops: CDR1 DFQATT, CDR2 SNEGSKA (reference sequence). Trimming took 7 bases from V and 4 from J, leaving 21 bases between them. CDR3 loop: CSGKDLRGAADTQYF. The CDR3 region has the DNA TGCAGTGGGAAGGATCTTCGGGGGGCCGCAGATACGCAGTATTTT.

Many counts were recorded for this clonotype. The rearrangement joins TRBV3-1 to TRBJ1-3; D unresolved. CDR1 is LGHDT and CDR2 is YNNKEL in the germline V gene (reference sequence). Trimming took off 4 bases at V and 2 bases at J, with 21 bases between the two ends. The CDR3 spans 18 residues. CDR3 nucleotide sequence: TGTGCCAGCAGCCGAAGGGAGGGAGGAGTGACTCCTGGAAACACCATATATTTT. The encoded protein is CASSRREGGVTPGNTIYF.

This clonotype was found many times. V and J are TRBV6-1 and TRBJ1-3; D is unclear. CDR1 is MNHNS, CDR2 SASEGT, per germline. V lost 1 base and J 9 bases, leaving 19 bases between the germline ends. The CDR3 is made up of 16 amino acids. In DNA, the CDR3 is TGTGCCAGCAGTGAAGGTGCCCGGTTTATCCAACGCACCATATATTTT. Its translation: CASSEGARFIQRTIYF.

This clonotype has only a few counts. The genes are TRBV18 and TRBJ1-1, with D maybe TRBD1 (5 bases). Germline V gives CDR1 KGHSH, CDR2 LQKENI. CDR3 length: 16 amino acids. The germline V and J ends were trimmed by 2 bases and 5 bases, with 18 bases remaining between them. The CDR3 reads CASSPRGGISGTEAFF. CDR3 bases: TGTGCCAGCTCACCAAGGGGAGGGATTAGCGGGACTGAAGCTTTCTTT.

V is TRBV19 and J is TRBJ1-2; 7 bases are shared with TRBD1. CDR3 length: 13 residues. Germline V CDR1 and CDR2: LNHDA, SQIVND (reference sequence). The V segment lost 2 bases and the J segment 6 bases; nucleotides outside the gene matches: 3. The CDR3 sequence: CASSILQGDGYTF. The DNA for the CDR3 is TGTGCCAGTAGTATACTGCAGGGGGATGGCTACACCTTC.

This clonotype was counted at least ten times. V gene TRBV11-2 combines with J gene TRBJ2-7, with unresolved D. V gave up 0 bases and J gave up 3 bases, with 6 bases separating them. The CDR3 length is 13 residues. The germline CDR1 and CDR2 sequences are SGHAT and FQNNGV. The DNA for the CDR3 is TGTGCCAGCAGCTTAGATCAGGACTACGAGCAGTACTTC. This codes for CASSLDQDYEQYF.

This clonotype was seen at least ten times. The chain employs TRBV11-2 and TRBJ2-3; D uncertain. The CDR3 loop spans 14 amino acids. Trimming removed 4 bases at V and 2 bases at J, with 10 bases between. Germline values: CDR1 SGHAT, CDR2 FQNNGV. In nucleotides, the CDR3 is TGTGCCAGCAGCTCGGAGCAGAACACAGATACGCAGTATTTT. This encodes CASSSEQNTDTQYF. Based on the CDR3 plus reference TRBV11-2 and TRBJ2-3, the full variable domain is EAGVAQSPRYKIIEKRQSVAFWCNPISGHATLYWYQQILGQGPKLLIQFQNNGVVDDSQLPKDRFSAERLKGVDSTLKIQPAKLEDSAVYLCASSSEQNTDTQYFGPGTRLTVL.

V gene TRBV27 combines with J gene TRBJ1-2; 10 positions agree with TRBD1. CDR3 length: 15 amino acids. The junction had 9 bases not matched to a gene; V was cut back by 5 bases and J by 6 bases. Germline V gene sequence: CDR1 MNHEY, CDR2 SMNVEV (reference sequence). For the CDR3, the DNA is TGTGCCAGCAGTCCGACGACAGGGGGCGGGAATGGCTACACCTTC. Protein sequence: CASSPTTGGGNGYTF.

This clonotype was picked up many times. The chain joins TRBV11-1 to TRBJ1-1; 9 bases match TRBD1. With 4 bases clipped from V and 8 bases from J, the junction kept 11 bases outside the gene matches. Per germline, CDR1 SGHAT and CDR2 FQDESV (reference sequence). The CDR3 contains 15 residues. Here the CDR3 reads CASSWTPGTGNEAFF. CDR3 bases: TGTGCCAGCAGCTGGACCCCCGGGACAGGGAACGAAGCTTTCTTT.

The chain uses TRBV5-1 and TRBJ1-3; D gene ambiguous. The CDR3 loop spans 13 amino acids. V was cut by 3 bases and J by 0 bases, with 4 bases left in between. Germline assignment: CDR1 SGHRS and CDR2 YFSETQ. In DNA form, the CDR3 reads TGCGCCAGCAGCTCCCACTCTGGAAACACCATATATTTT. Translation: CASSSHSGNTIYF.

The gene calls are TRBV9 and TRBJ2-4; 11 bases match TRBD1. The CDR3 totals 13 residues. Trimming took 7 bases from V and 5 from J; bases not matched to a gene: 2. Germline CDR1 reads SGDLS; CDR2 reads YYNGEE. CDR3 protein: CASGQGAENIQYF. CDR3 sequence (DNA): TGTGCCAGCGGACAGGGGGCCGAAAACATTCAGTACTTC.

The rearrangement links TRBV5-1 to TRBJ1-4; D gene unclear. The CDR3 runs 14 residues. Germline lookup yields CDR1 SGHRS and CDR2 YFSETQ. V was pared by 0 bases and J by 3 bases, with 6 bases between. As DNA, the CDR3 is TGCGCCAGCAGCTTGGCTGCCCCTAATGAAAAACTGTTTTTT. Encoded protein: CASSLAAPNEKLFF.

This clonotype was picked up many times. The CDR3 DNA reads TGCGCCAGCAGCTTGGTGGCGAGCGGGGAGACCCAGTACTTC. Residues: CASSLVASGETQYF. The chain uses TRBV5-1 and TRBJ2-5, with D tentatively TRBD2 (6 bases). CDR3 length: 14 residues. The germline V and J ends were trimmed by 0 bases and 5 bases, with 11 bases remaining between them. Germline CDR1 reads SGHRS; CDR2 reads YFSETQ.

This clonotype was seen repeatedly, ten times or more. The chain recombines TRBV6-1 with TRBJ1-5; possible D gene TRBD1, 6 bases. Trimming pared 5 bases from V and 0 bases from J, leaving 14 bases between. This CDR3 region has 16 residues. Germline CDR1 MNHNS, CDR2 SASEGT. In nucleotides, the CDR3 is TGTGCCAGCAGTTTTCGACAGGCTTATAGCAATCAGCCCCAGCATTTT. Protein: CASSFRQAYSNQPQHF.

This clonotype was recorded many times. V gene TRBV3-1 combines with J gene TRBJ2-1; 14 positions agree with TRBD2. Germline values: CDR1 LGHDT, CDR2 YNNKEL (reference sequence). J gave up 9 bases and V 3 bases, and 10 bases lay outside the gene matches. The CDR3 is made up of 17 amino acids. CDR3 sequence (DNA): TGTGCCAGCAGCCAGTTCGGACTAGCGGGGGGCCTTGGTGAGCAGTTCTTC. Translating it yields CASSQFGLAGGLGEQFF.

This clonotype was seen at least ten times. J is TRBJ1-2 and V is TRBV20-1, with D possibly being TRBD1 (5 bases). The V and J ends lost 3 bases and 3 bases respectively, with 11 bases between them. Germline CDR1 reads DFQATT; CDR2 reads SNEGSKA (reference sequence). CDR3 length: 13 residues. CDR3 region: CSASRDQDYGYTF. The DNA for the CDR3 is TGCAGTGCTAGTCGGGACCAGGACTATGGCTACACCTTC.

This clonotype showed up many times. DNA for the CDR3: TGTGCCAGCAGCCGGACGGGACAGGGCTTCTATGAGCAGTTCTTC. Amino acids: CASSRTGQGFYEQFF. The V gene is TRBV13, the J gene TRBJ2-1; 9 positions agree with TRBD1. Unmatched junction bases numbered 10, after V lost 5 bases and J lost 8 bases. The CDR3 sequence is 15 residues long. Looked up from germline, CDR1 is PRHDT and CDR2 is FYEKMQ (reference sequence). Based on the CDR3 plus reference TRBV13 and TRBJ2-1, the full variable domain is AAGVIQSPRHLIKEKRETATLKCYPIPRHDTVYWYQQGPGQDPQFLISFYEKMQSDKGSIPDRFSAQQFSDYHSELNMSSLELGDSALYFCASSRTGQGFYEQFFGPGTRLTVL.

At least ten counts were recorded for this clonotype. The chain employs TRBV12-3 or TRBV12-4 and TRBJ2-7, with D possibly being TRBD1 (6 bases). The CDR3 runs to 15 residues. V was clipped by 5 bases and J by 2 bases, with 16 bases between them. This CDR3 is CASSGKTGLPYEQYF. The CDR3 nucleotides are TGTGCCAGCAGTGGAAAAACAGGGCTCCCCTACGAGCAGTACTTC.

This clonotype was counted many times. The V and J genes are TRBV12-3 or TRBV12-4 and TRBJ2-7, with 7 positions matching TRBD1. The CDR3 contains 14 residues. V lost 5 bases to trimming and J lost 3 bases; unmatched junction nucleotides: 7. Written as DNA, the CDR3 is TGTGCCAGCAGTAGACCGGGACAGCACTACGAGCAGTACTTC. It encodes CASSRPGQHYEQYF.

The V and J genes are TRBV7-2 and TRBJ2-3; D might be TRBD1 (5 bases). CDR3 length: 15 residues. Germline CDR1 and CDR2: SGHTA and FQGNSA. Trimming shortened V by 2 bases and J by 4 bases, and 13 bases separated the two germline ends. The CDR3 DNA reads TGTGCCAGCAGCTTATGGTTCAGGGCGTCAGATACGCAGTATTTT. This codes for CASSLWFRASDTQYF. The variable domain in full, completed from reference TRBV7-2 and TRBJ2-3, reads GAGVSQSPSNKVTEKGKDVELRCDPISGHTALYWYRQSLGQGLEFLIYFQGNSAPDKSGLPSDRFSAERTGGSVSTLTIQRTQQEDSAVYLCASSLWFRASDTQYFGPGTRLTVL.

In this sample, this clonotype turned up many times. The chain links TRBV19 to TRBJ2-2, with 8 positions matching TRBD1. Germline values: CDR1 LNHDA, CDR2 SQIVND (reference sequence). The CDR3 extends over 16 amino acids. Trimming took 6 bases from V and 2 from J; bases not matched to a gene: 8. The CDR3 is CASSPTDRGNTGELFF. The CDR3 DNA sequence: TGTGCCAGTAGCCCCACTGACAGGGGTAACACCGGGGAGCTGTTTTTT.